What follows are 31 T cell receptor beta chains derived from one specimen sequenced in a study of neoadjuvant anti-PD-1 for oral cavity cancer (dated by TCRdb to the early 2020s). Libraries were constructed by the immunoSEQ multiplex PCR assay. TCRdb limited this immuneACCESS table to in-frame rearrangements with V and J called. A share of clones is missing; checked studies link under half to unresolved V genes, and the rest is unexplained. Within this sample are approximately 30,000 clones, with 80% of them counted one time only. About 3.4% of the sample is held by the ten biggest clonotypes. Read against the paper, the sample's time point label means: after neoadjuvant nivolumab, at surgical resection. The source was PBMCs, collected after nivolumab (anti-PD-1) treatment. The receptors originated from a person between 35 and 79 years old with oral cavity squamous cell carcinoma.

CDR3 in amino acids: CASSSGTGIQPQHF. For the CDR3, the DNA is TGTGCCAGCAGTTCCGGGACAGGGATTCAGCCCCAGCATTTT. The rearrangement uses TRBV28 and TRBJ1-5, with 9 bases fitting TRBD1. Trimming cost V 4 bases and J 6 bases; bases outside gene matches: 4. The CDR3 totals 14 residues. Germline V lookup: CDR1 MDHEN, CDR2 SYDVKM. Variable domain in full (rest from reference TRBV28 and TRBJ1-5): DVKVTQSSRYLVKRTGEKVFLECVQDMDHENMFWYRQDPGLGLRLIYFSYDVKMKEKGDIPEGYSVSREKKERFSLILESASTNQTSMYLCASSSGTGIQPQHFGDGTRLSIL.

The table lists this clone with a count of one. The chain uses TRBV10-3 and TRBJ2-3, with a possible D match to TRBD1 (6 bases). Germline V gene lookup returns CDR1 ENHRY and CDR2 SYGVKD. V gave up 6 bases and J gave up 0 bases, with 13 bases separating them. There are 15 residues in the CDR3. In DNA form, the CDR3 reads TGTGCCATCAGGGGAACAGGGCTTAGCACAGATACGCAGTATTTT. It translates to CAIRGTGLSTDTQYF.

This chain links TRBV6-5 with TRBJ2-6, with D maybe TRBD1 (6 bases). This CDR3 comprises 16 residues. The ends were cut back, 2 bases at V and 2 bases at J, with 10 bases in the middle. The V gene's germline CDR1 is MNHEY and CDR2 SVGAGI. The CDR3 loop reads CASSYAGTPGANVLTF. The CDR3, as DNA: TGTGCCAGCAGTTACGCCGGGACACCTGGGGCCAACGTCCTGACTTTC.

The V call is TRBV6-6, the J call TRBJ2-3; D might be TRBD2 (6 bases). The CDR3 has 14 residues. V lost 2 bases and J 6 bases, leaving 12 bases between the germline ends. CDR1 is MNHNY, CDR2 SVGAGI, per germline (reference sequence). CDR3 DNA sequence: TGTGCCAGCAGTTACGGGACTTCGTCGGATACGCAGTATTTT. Amino acid sequence: CASSYGTSSDTQYF.

J is TRBJ1-2 and V is TRBV11-1; weak D call: TRBD1 (6 bases). Germline CDR1 and CDR2: SGHAT and FQDESV (reference sequence). Trimming removed 5 bases from V and 4 bases from J, with 11 bases in between. The CDR3 loop spans 13 amino acids. CDR3 nucleotides: TGTGCCAGCAGCCCAGGACAGAGCTATGGCTACACCTTC. It yields the protein CASSPGQSYGYTF.

The rearrangement links TRBV12-5 to TRBJ2-2; a possible D gene is TRBD1 (6 bases). V lost 9 bases to trimming and J lost 7 bases, with 15 bases between them. The CDR3 totals 13 residues. Germline assignment: CDR1 LGHNT and CDR2 FRNRAP. CDR3 nucleotide sequence: TGTGCTAGCGCCGGCAGGGGAGTCGGGGAGCTGTTTTTT. Translated, it gives CASAGRGVGELFF.

This rearrangement joins TRBV7-8 to TRBJ2-1, with D perhaps TRBD2 (5 bases). The CDR3 length is 19 residues. Trimming removed 0 bases from V and 4 bases from J, with 22 bases in between. The germline V gene has CDR1 SGHVS and CDR2 FQNEAQ. The CDR3 DNA reads as TGTGCCAGCAGCTTAGCACCGTTGAGCGAGGGCCGGATTTACAATGAGCAGTTCTTC. Protein sequence: CASSLAPLSEGRIYNEQFF.

The CDR3 loop reads CASGSPRPVAGQYF. The DNA of the CDR3 is TGTGCTAGTGGTTCCCCTCGACCAGTAGCGGGGCAGTACTTC. The chain uses TRBV12-5 and TRBJ2-7, with TRBD2 matching 7 bases. Germline-derived CDR1 and CDR2 are LGHNT and FRNRAP. There are 14 residues in the CDR3. V lost 4 bases and J lost 9; bases outside the gene matches: 12.

The genes are TRBV9 and TRBJ2-2, with 8 bases matching TRBD1. The CDR3 loop spans 15 amino acids. The ends lost 4 bases at V and 7 bases at J; junction bases unmatched: 9. In germline, CDR1 is SGDLS, CDR2 YYNGEE. The chain's CDR3 is CASSPRTGWFGELFF. The DNA of the CDR3 is TGTGCCAGCAGCCCCCGGACAGGGTGGTTCGGGGAGCTGTTTTTT.

This clone is medium-sized (0.01 to 0.1%). J is TRBJ2-3 and V is TRBV7-9; possibly TRBD1 or TRBD2 for D (5 bases each). This CDR3 comprises 14 residues. The germline V and J ends were trimmed by 1 base and 5 bases, with 10 bases remaining between them. Germline V lookup: CDR1 SEHNR, CDR2 FQNEAQ (reference sequence). The CDR3 coding sequence is TGTGCCAGCAGCTTAGGGGGGAAATTAGATACGCAGTATTTT. It codes for CASSLGGKLDTQYF.

The chain uses TRBV5-1 and TRBJ2-2, with 7 bases lining up with TRBD1. J was trimmed by 8 bases and V by 4 bases; bases with no gene match: 8. Germline CDR1 and CDR2: SGHRS and YFSETQ. This CDR3 has 14 residues. CDR3 bases: TGCGCCAGCAGCATCGACAGGGTTGGTGGGGAGCTGTTTTTT. Its protein is CASSIDRVGGELFF.

The count of this clone is one. The rearrangement links TRBV6-5 to TRBJ1-4, with D tentatively TRBD1 (5 bases). Trimming removed 0 bases from V and 8 bases from J, with 16 bases in between. The CDR3 covers 16 residues. CDR1 and CDR2 from the germline V gene are MNHEY and SVGAGI. The CDR3 coding sequence is TGTGCCAGCAGTTACTCCTTCTCCCAGGGCGAGGAAAAACTGTTTTTT. Its translation: CASSYSFSQGEEKLFF.

This chain uses TRBV5-6 with TRBJ1-5; D is ambiguous. This CDR3 is 13 amino acids long. Trimming left V 5 bases short and J 4 bases short, with 10 bases between. The germline V gene has CDR1 SGHDT and CDR2 YYEEEE. Written as DNA, the CDR3 is TGTGCCAGCAGTACGCGGCTAAATCAGCCCCAGCATTTT. Residues: CASSTRLNQPQHF.

The chain carries TRBV12-5 and TRBJ1-2, with D uncertain. Trimming took off 6 bases at V and 5 bases at J, with 16 bases between the two ends. CDR1 is LGHNT, CDR2 FRNRAP, per germline. The CDR3 spans 14 residues. CDR3 protein: CASGSGRKEYGYTF. The CDR3, as DNA: TGTGCTAGTGGAAGCGGGAGGAAGGAATATGGCTACACCTTC.

The chain is built from TRBV7-3 and TRBJ2-3; D uncertain. V dropped 1 base and J dropped 2 bases, with 4 bases sitting between them. CDR3 length: 13 amino acids. The germline V gene encodes CDR1 SGHTA and CDR2 FQGTGA. CDR3 nucleotide sequence: TGTGCCAGCAGCTTAAGTTACACAGATACGCAGTATTTT. Protein product: CASSLSYTDTQYF.

The chain has TRBV6-4 and TRBJ1-2; perhaps TRBD1 as D (6 bases). Germline V gives CDR1 MRHNA, CDR2 SNTAGT. Trimming took 6 bases from V and 2 from J, leaving 16 bases between them. The CDR3 has 15 amino acids. CDR3 nucleotide sequence: TGTGCCAGCAGATTCAACACAGGGCCGAACTATGGCTACACCTTC. This translates into CASRFNTGPNYGYTF.

The chain links TRBV4-1 to TRBJ1-2; D not certain. The CDR3 runs 13 residues. CDR1 and CDR2 from the germline V gene are MGHRA and YSYEKL. Trimming took 2 bases from V and 3 from J, leaving 7 bases between them. The DNA for the CDR3 is TGCGCCAGCAGCCAAACAGAGGACTATGGCTACACCTTC. This sequence encodes CASSQTEDYGYTF.

This rearrangement joins TRBV28 to TRBJ1-2, with D possibly TRBD1 on 5 matching bases. Trimming removed 1 base at V and 2 bases at J, with 11 bases between. CDR3 size: 15 residues. Germline CDR1 reads MDHEN; CDR2 reads SYDVKM. The CDR3 nucleotides are TGTGCCAGCAGTTTATTGGGCAGGGAGAACTATGGCTACACCTTC. This encodes CASSLLGRENYGYTF.

This chain joins TRBV10-3 and TRBJ2-2; D perhaps matches TRBD2 (5 bases). The CDR3 runs 16 residues. Per germline, CDR1 ENHRY and CDR2 SYGVKD. Trimming stripped 3 bases from V and 1 base from J, with 12 bases between. The CDR3 sequence is CAISDSAGGNTGELFF. CDR3 DNA: TGTGCCATCAGTGACTCCGCGGGCGGGAACACCGGGGAGCTGTTTTTT.

This chain connects TRBV19 to TRBJ1-3; 9 bases match TRBD1. V trimming: 3 bases; J trimming: 4 bases; junction bases outside the gene matches: 4. The CDR3 is 15 amino acids. Germline values: CDR1 LNHDA, CDR2 SQIVND (reference sequence). CDR3 amino acids: CASSIGTGQGNTIYF. The CDR3 bases are TGTGCCAGTAGTATCGGGACAGGGCAAGGAAACACCATATATTTT.

This chain joins TRBV5-1 and TRBJ2-7, with 9 bases that match TRBD1. V was pared by 4 bases and J by 5 bases, with 7 bases of the junction left unmatched. The germline gives CDR1 SGHRS, CDR2 YFSETQ. This CDR3 is built from 14 residues. The CDR3 DNA is TGCGCCAGCAGCCCCGACAGGGGGAGGAACGAGCAGTACTTC. Translated: CASSPDRGRNEQYF. Looking up the rest from reference TRBV5-1 and TRBJ2-7 gives the full variable domain: KAGVTQTPRYLIKTRGQQVTLSCSPISGHRSVSWYQQTPGQGLQFLFEYFSETQRNKGNFPGRFSGRQFSNSRSEMNVSTLELGDSALYLCASSPDRGRNEQYFGPGTRLTVT.

This chain uses TRBV15 with TRBJ2-7; D possibly corresponds to TRBD2 (6 bases). Per the germline V gene, CDR1 is LNHNV and CDR2 is YYDKDF (reference sequence). V was shortened by 5 bases and J by 6 bases, with 11 bases between the two germline ends. The CDR3 runs 12 residues. The CDR3 region is CATSGGGREQYF. The CDR3 region has the DNA TGTGCCACCAGCGGAGGAGGGCGCGAGCAGTACTTC.

The gene calls are TRBV28 and TRBJ2-2; TRBD2 matches 10 bases. Trimming cost V 8 bases and J 4 bases; bases outside gene matches: 16. This CDR3 spans 18 amino acids. The germline gives CDR1 MDHEN, CDR2 SYDVKM. CDR3 sequence (DNA): TGTGCCAGCGTTAGGTGGGCTAGCGGGGGCCCCGGCACCGGGGAGCTGTTTTTT. Its translation: CASVRWASGGPGTGELFF.

The chain couples TRBV15 to TRBJ1-2; D remains unclear. From germline, CDR1 is LNHNV and CDR2 YYDKDF (reference sequence). The V end was cut by 1 base, the J end by 4 bases, with 13 bases between. The length of the CDR3 is 15 residues. CDR3 DNA sequence: TGTGCCACCAGCAGAGTCGGACGGCGGATCTATGGCTACACCTTC. Translating gives CATSRVGRRIYGYTF.

The rearrangement joins TRBV5-6 to TRBJ2-2, with TRBD2 matching 11 bases. Germline V lookup: CDR1 SGHDT, CDR2 YYEEEE. This CDR3 has 17 residues. V was clipped by 5 bases and J by 4 bases; unmatched bases: 10. The DNA of the CDR3 is TGTGCCAGCAGTTTCGTACTAGCGGGGGAGGGCACCGGGGAGCTGTTTTTT. Amino acids: CASSFVLAGEGTGELFF. The whole variable domain, remainder taken from reference TRBV5-6 and TRBJ2-2, is DAGVTQSPTHLIKTRGQQVTLRCSPKSGHDTVSWYQQALGQGPQFIFQYYEEEERQRGNFPDRFSGHQFPNYSSELNVNALLLGDSALYLCASSFVLAGEGTGELFFGEGSRLTVL.

This chain connects TRBV28 to TRBJ2-7; 9 bases map to TRBD1. V was clipped by 6 bases and J by 6 bases; unmatched bases: 9. Germline values: CDR1 MDHEN, CDR2 SYDVKM. This CDR3 contains 14 residues. This CDR3 is CASSLSGQGVEQYF. As DNA, the CDR3 is TGTGCCAGCAGCCTATCGGGACAGGGTGTCGAGCAGTACTTC.

The chain uses TRBV5-4 and TRBJ2-1; D not certain. V was trimmed by 5 bases and J by 7 bases, leaving 10 bases between them. From germline, CDR1 is SGHNT and CDR2 YYREEE (reference sequence). The CDR3 extends over 12 amino acids. The chain's CDR3 is CASSLVENEQFF. CDR3 sequence (DNA): TGTGCCAGCAGTCTGGTGGAAAATGAGCAGTTCTTC.

The chain couples TRBV19 to TRBJ2-1; D remains ambiguous. The CDR3 covers 15 residues. V was cut by 3 bases and J by 0 bases, with 9 bases left in between. Germline CDR1 LNHDA, CDR2 SQIVND (reference sequence). CDR3 coding DNA: TGTGCCAGTAGTATGAAAGAAGGCTCCTACAATGAGCAGTTCTTC. Its protein is CASSMKEGSYNEQFF.

This sequence joins TRBV19 and TRBJ2-4, with D tentatively TRBD1 (5 bases). In germline, CDR1 is LNHDA, CDR2 SQIVND (reference sequence). Between the trimmed V and J ends, which lost 0 bases and 2 bases, there was a span of 8 bases. The CDR3 is 15 residues long. The CDR3 loop reads CASSIDQGTKNIQYF. CDR3 coding DNA: TGTGCCAGTAGTATAGACCAGGGTACCAAAAACATTCAGTACTTC.

The genes are TRBV30 and TRBJ1-6; TRBD1 matches at 7 bases. This CDR3 has 16 amino acids. Germline V lookup: CDR1 GTSNPN, CDR2 SVGIG (reference sequence). The ends lost 2 bases at V and 8 bases at J; junction bases unmatched: 12. The CDR3 loop is CAWSLTGSWRHSPLHF. The CDR3 coding sequence is TGTGCCTGGAGTTTGACAGGGTCCTGGCGGCATTCACCCCTCCACTTT.

The chain is built from TRBV7-8 and TRBJ2-3; D is possibly TRBD2 (5 bases). Trimming removed 3 bases from V and 9 bases from J, with 16 bases in between. The germline gives CDR1 SGHVS, CDR2 FQNEAQ. The CDR3 is made up of 14 amino acids. The CDR3 sequence: CASSLLPDSRTQYF. The CDR3 DNA reads as TGTGCCAGCAGCTTGCTTCCGGACTCAAGGACGCAGTATTTT.